Listed below are T cell receptor beta chains from one sample, sequenced in a study of cytomegalovirus exposure and HLA in healthy donors. Data came from immunoSEQ multiplex PCR; TCRdb stores just in-frame clones and leaves some out. The profile shows about 120,000 clones, 81% of them singletons. The sequenced material came from PBMCs. These receptors were obtained from a woman under 40 in good health and CMV-seronegative. CDR3s include the opening cysteine and the closing phenylalanine or tryptophan. The order of the fields is CDR3 DNA, CDR3 protein, J gene, clone size, D gene, CDR3 length, V gene. The D gene is left open where the match is weak. Rows give clone size only sometimes, using once, few, many, or a class for an expanded clone.

DNA: TGCGCCAGCAGCGCGGGACTAGCGGGAAGTGAGCAGTTCTTC
CDR3: CASSAGLAGSEQFF
J: TRBJ2-1
size: NA
D: TRBD2
length: 14
V: TRBV10-1

DNA: TGTGCCACCCAGTGGCAGCGGGAGGGCACCGGGGAGCTGTTTTTT
CDR3: CATQWQREGTGELFF
J: TRBJ2-2
size: NA
D: TRBD2
length: 15
V: TRBV15

DNA: TGTGCCAGCAGCCTTCCGGGAACCCTTTACGAGCAGTACTTC
CDR3: CASSLPGTLYEQYF
J: TRBJ2-7
size: once
D: NA
length: 14
V: TRBV5-4

DNA: TGTGCCAGCAGTTATGTAGGGCGTTCGGGGAATGAGCAGTTCTTC
CDR3: CASSYVGRSGNEQFF
J: TRBJ2-1
size: NA
D: NA
length: 15
V: TRBV6-6

DNA: TGTGCCAGTAGCCCCGCAGGGGGCGAATCCTACGAGCAGTACTTC
CDR3: CASSPAGGESYEQYF
J: TRBJ2-7
size: NA
D: TRBD1
length: 15
V: TRBV19

DNA: TGTGCCAGCAGCCAAGTGGGGGGAGCGGGGATTTACGAGCAGTACTTC
CDR3: CASSQVGGAGIYEQYF
J: TRBJ2-7
size: NA
D: TRBD2
length: 16
V: TRBV14

DNA: TGTGCCAGCAATGGGCAGGGGTCCGCAGATACGCAGTATTTT
CDR3: CASNGQGSADTQYF
J: TRBJ2-3
size: once
D: NA
length: 14
V: TRBV11-2

DNA: TGTGCCAGCAGCTTAGAAGAGGACACTGAAGCTTTCTTT
CDR3: CASSLEEDTEAFF
J: TRBJ1-1
size: NA
D: NA
length: 13
V: TRBV11-3

DNA: TGCAGTGCTAAAGGACAGTTTGAAGCTTTCTTT
CDR3: CSAKGQFEAFF
J: TRBJ1-1
size: NA
D: NA
length: 11
V: TRBV20-1

DNA: TGTGCCAGCAGAGGGCGGGAGTTCGGCGAGACCCAGTACTTC
CDR3: CASRGREFGETQYF
J: TRBJ2-5
size: few
D: TRBD2
length: 14
V: TRBV11-1

DNA: TGTGCCAGCCGCACCCAGCGGAAAATGAACACTGAAGCTTTCTTT
CDR3: CASRTQRKMNTEAFF
J: TRBJ1-1
size: once
D: NA
length: 15
V: TRBV6-6

DNA: TGTGCCAGCAGTCTAGGGACTAGCGGTGAGCAGTTCTTC
CDR3: CASSLGTSGEQFF
J: TRBJ2-1
size: NA
D: TRBD2
length: 13
V: TRBV28

DNA: TGTGCCAGCAGCGTAGTAGCGACCAGCGAGGGCGAGCAGTACTTC
CDR3: CASSVVATSEGEQYF
J: TRBJ2-7
size: NA
D: NA
length: 15
V: TRBV9

DNA: TGTGCCATCAGGGGGACAGGGCCCTACAATGAGCAGTTCTTC
CDR3: CAIRGTGPYNEQFF
J: TRBJ2-1
size: NA
D: TRBD1
length: 14
V: TRBV10-3

DNA: TGTGCCAGCAGCCGTCTCCGGGACAGGGGCCTCTCTGGGGCCAACGTCCTGACTTTC
CDR3: CASSRLRDRGLSGANVLTF
J: TRBJ2-6
size: NA
D: TRBD1
length: 19
V: TRBV7-2

DNA: TGTGCCAGCAGCTGGCGGCAGGGGGGCACAGATACGCAGTATTTT
CDR3: CASSWRQGGTDTQYF
J: TRBJ2-3
size: once
D: TRBD1
length: 15
V: TRBV7-3

DNA: TGTGCCAGCAGCTTAGGGCAGGGGACAGATACGCAGTATTTT
CDR3: CASSLGQGTDTQYF
J: TRBJ2-3
size: NA
D: NA
length: 14
V: TRBV7-2

DNA: TGTGCCAGCAGCCCGTATGACAGGGTTAGAGAAAAACTGTTTTTT
CDR3: CASSPYDRVREKLFF
J: TRBJ1-4
size: NA
D: TRBD1
length: 15
V: TRBV7-2

DNA: TGTGCCAGCAGCAGGGACAGGGGATACACTGAAGCTTTCTTT
CDR3: CASSRDRGYTEAFF
J: TRBJ1-1
size: NA
D: TRBD1
length: 14
V: TRBV27

DNA: TGTGCCAGCAGCGCCGGGACTAGCTCCTACAATGAGCAGTTCTTC
CDR3: CASSAGTSSYNEQFF
J: TRBJ2-1
size: NA
D: TRBD2
length: 15
V: TRBV6-5

DNA: TGTGCCAGCAGCCCACCGACAGGGTCTAGCACAGATACGCAGTATTTT
CDR3: CASSPPTGSSTDTQYF
J: TRBJ2-3
size: NA
D: TRBD1
length: 16
V: TRBV7-9

DNA: TGTGCCAGCAGTGAGTGGGGACTAGCGGGAGGTGTTGAGCAGTTCTTC
CDR3: CASSEWGLAGGVEQFF
J: TRBJ2-1
size: NA
D: TRBD2
length: 16
V: TRBV6-4

DNA: TGTGCCAGCAGCTTGGTGGGACAGGCCAGCGAGCAGTACTTC
CDR3: CASSLVGQASEQYF
J: TRBJ2-7
size: NA
D: TRBD1
length: 14
V: TRBV11-2

DNA: TGTGCCAGCTCATTGGACAGGGTAGGAGGCTACACCTTC
CDR3: CASSLDRVGGYTF
J: TRBJ1-2
size: NA
D: TRBD1
length: 13
V: TRBV18

DNA: TGTGCCAGCTCACCAAGCGACCGCGAGCAGTTCTTC
CDR3: CASSPSDREQFF
J: TRBJ2-1
size: once
D: NA
length: 12
V: TRBV18

DNA: TGTGCCAGCAGTGAAACCGGGTACGAGCAGTACTTC
CDR3: CASSETGYEQYF
J: TRBJ2-7
size: NA
D: NA
length: 12
V: TRBV6-1

DNA: TGTGCCATCAGTGAGGTGGAGGGGAACACCGGGGAGCTGTTTTTT
CDR3: CAISEVEGNTGELFF
J: TRBJ2-2
size: NA
D: NA
length: 15
V: TRBV10-3

DNA: TGTGCCAGCAGTGACGCGGGCTGGGTCGGGGAGCTGTTTTTT
CDR3: CASSDAGWVGELFF
J: TRBJ2-2
size: NA
D: NA
length: 14
V: TRBV2

DNA: TGTGCCAGCAGCATCGGGAGGCCGGATGAGCAGTTCTTC
CDR3: CASSIGRPDEQFF
J: TRBJ2-1
size: NA
D: TRBD2
length: 13
V: TRBV9

DNA: TGTGCCAGCTCACCACCGTCCACGGACAATGAGCAGTTCTTC
CDR3: CASSPPSTDNEQFF
J: TRBJ2-1
size: NA
D: NA
length: 14
V: TRBV18

DNA: TGTGCCAGCAGCAAGGGGGGACAGGGGATTGTAAAGCCCCAGCATTTT
CDR3: CASSKGGQGIVKPQHF
J: TRBJ1-5
size: once
D: TRBD1
length: 16
V: TRBV2

DNA: TGTGCCAGCAGCTCGCCCGGACTCCCAACCTTCTACTTC
CDR3: CASSSPGLPTFYF
J: TRBJ2-7
size: once
D: NA
length: 13
V: TRBV7-2

DNA: TGCGCCAGCAGTGAGCCGACAGACGAGCAGTACTTC
CDR3: CASSEPTDEQYF
J: TRBJ2-7
size: NA
D: NA
length: 12
V: TRBV10-2

DNA: TGTGCCATCACCCAGACAGTGATGAGGAAGGAGAACACTGAAGCTTTCTTT
CDR3: CAITQTVMRKENTEAFF
J: TRBJ1-1
size: NA
D: NA
length: 17
V: TRBV10-3

DNA: TGTGCCAGCAGCAAACGGCGGGACAGAGGAAACACTGAAGCTTTCTTT
CDR3: CASSKRRDRGNTEAFF
J: TRBJ1-1
size: NA
D: NA
length: 16
V: TRBV21-1

DNA: TGCAGCGCCCGGCTAGCGGAGCAATACCAGTTCTTC
CDR3: CSARLAEQYQFF
J: TRBJ2-1
size: NA
D: TRBD2
length: 12
V: TRBV29-1

DNA: TGCGCCAGCAGCCCGGGACTAGCGGGAATTTTGGATACGCAGTATTTT
CDR3: CASSPGLAGILDTQYF
J: TRBJ2-3
size: NA
D: TRBD2
length: 16
V: TRBV4-1

DNA: TGTGCCAGCAGCCCCACCTCCGGGACTTTGAATGAGCAGTTCTTC
CDR3: CASSPTSGTLNEQFF
J: TRBJ2-1
size: NA
D: NA
length: 15
V: TRBV5-4

DNA: TGTGCCAGCAGTTATTTAGGGGGCGTAGGAGGCACTGAAGCTTTCTTT
CDR3: CASSYLGGVGGTEAFF
J: TRBJ1-1
size: NA
D: TRBD1
length: 16
V: TRBV6-5

DNA: TGCGCCAGCAGCCAAGAAGGGGGACTAGCGGGAGGACCAGATACGCAGTATTTT
CDR3: CASSQEGGLAGGPDTQYF
J: TRBJ2-3
size: once
D: TRBD2
length: 18
V: TRBV4-1

DNA: TGTGCCATCAGTGAGTCGGATAGGCAGGGAAACTATGGCTACACCTTC
CDR3: CAISESDRQGNYGYTF
J: TRBJ1-2
size: NA
D: NA
length: 16
V: TRBV10-3

DNA: TGTGCCAGCAGCAGCATTTCGGGAGGGGGGGAAGAGACCCAGTACTTC
CDR3: CASSSISGGGEETQYF
J: TRBJ2-5
size: NA
D: TRBD2
length: 16
V: TRBV7-3

DNA: TGTGCCAGCAGCCCACCCAACAGGGGGGGGAGTTTGGAAGAGACCCAGTACTTC
CDR3: CASSPPNRGGSLEETQYF
J: TRBJ2-5
size: NA
D: NA
length: 18
V: TRBV7-9

DNA: TGTGCCAGCAGCTTAATACCAGAGGAGAACTATGGCTACACCTTC
CDR3: CASSLIPEENYGYTF
J: TRBJ1-2
size: NA
D: NA
length: 15
V: TRBV7-2

DNA: TGTGCCAGCAGCCGTCCGGGACAGGGTTTGTCCGGGGCCAACGTCCTGACTTTC
CDR3: CASSRPGQGLSGANVLTF
J: TRBJ2-6
size: NA
D: TRBD1
length: 18
V: TRBV28

DNA: TGTGCCATCAGACCTATGACAGGGAACTATGGCTACACCTTC
CDR3: CAIRPMTGNYGYTF
J: TRBJ1-2
size: NA
D: TRBD1
length: 14
V: TRBV10-3

DNA: TGTGCCAGCAGCTTACTAGCGGCCGCTTACAATGAGCAGTTCTTC
CDR3: CASSLLAAAYNEQFF
J: TRBJ2-1
size: NA
D: TRBD2
length: 15
V: TRBV7-8

DNA: TGTGCCAGCAGTGGGACTAGCGGGAGTATCGTGGTAAGTGAGCAGTTCTTC
CDR3: CASSGTSGSIVVSEQFF
J: TRBJ2-1
size: once
D: TRBD2
length: 17
V: TRBV6-1

DNA: TGCGCCAGCAGAGAAAACAGCGGAAACACCATATATTTT
CDR3: CASRENSGNTIYF
J: TRBJ1-3
size: NA
D: NA
length: 13
V: TRBV10-2

DNA: TGTGCCAGCCAGACCGGGACTGGTTCCTACGAGCAGTACTTC
CDR3: CASQTGTGSYEQYF
J: TRBJ2-7
size: NA
D: NA
length: 14
V: TRBV27

DNA: TGTGCCAGCAGCCAAGATGGAACAGGAATGGGCTACACCTTC
CDR3: CASSQDGTGMGYTF
J: TRBJ1-2
size: NA
D: NA
length: 14
V: TRBV14

DNA: TGTGCCAGCAGTAAGGAGGGACAGCGTGAAGCTTTCTTT
CDR3: CASSKEGQREAFF
J: TRBJ1-1
size: few
D: TRBD1
length: 13
V: TRBV6-5

DNA: TGTGCCAGCAGGTCTAGCGGCGGGTCCTACAATGAGCAGTTCTTC
CDR3: CASRSSGGSYNEQFF
J: TRBJ2-1
size: NA
D: TRBD2
length: 15
V: TRBV28

DNA: TGTGCCAGCAGCTCCCAACTAGCGGGAGGGGGCACAGATACGCAGTATTTT
CDR3: CASSSQLAGGGTDTQYF
J: TRBJ2-3
size: NA
D: TRBD2
length: 17
V: TRBV13

DNA: TGTGCCACCAGCAGAGGCGGGACTACTTACAATGAGCAGTTCTTC
CDR3: CATSRGGTTYNEQFF
J: TRBJ2-1
size: NA
D: TRBD2
length: 15
V: TRBV15

DNA: TGCGCCAGCAGTGACAGGGATACGCAGTATTTT
CDR3: CASSDRDTQYF
J: TRBJ2-3
size: NA
D: NA
length: 11
V: TRBV10-1

DNA: TGTGCCAGCAGTTTTACTAGCTCTGGAAACACCATATATTTT
CDR3: CASSFTSSGNTIYF
J: TRBJ1-3
size: NA
D: NA
length: 14
V: TRBV28

DNA: TGTGCCAGCAGCCGAATAGCGGAAAACACCGGGGAGCTGTTTTTT
CDR3: CASSRIAENTGELFF
J: TRBJ2-2
size: NA
D: NA
length: 15
V: TRBV7-9

DNA: TGTGCCAGCAGTGTGGACAGGGTTTATGGCTACACCTTC
CDR3: CASSVDRVYGYTF
J: TRBJ1-2
size: NA
D: TRBD1
length: 13
V: TRBV2